The entry below describes one T cell receptor (beta chain). This specimen belongs to a study of T cells in Graves' hyperthyroidism and ophthalmopathy. From RNA transcripts, TCR beta CDR3 regions were amplified. HTBI primers were employed in a first-round RT-PCR of the TCR CDR3. TCRdb reanalysed the multiplex PCR reads using MiXCR and keeps one entry per CDR3 protein. The profile shows 300,000 to 450,000 distinct CDR3 sequences, around a sixth of them singletons. Germline V CDR1 and CDR2: MNHNS, SASEGT. The CDR3 totals 15 residues. Trimming pared 6 bases from V and 2 bases from J, leaving 14 bases between.

The sequence derives from a woman between 40 and 50 years old with Graves' ophthalmopathy. Sample: blood. The chain recombines TRBV6-1 with TRBJ1-3; maybe TRBD1 (5 bases). The CDR3 DNA is TGTGCCAGCAGAGGGACGGTGGATACTGGAAACACCATATATTTT. This encodes CASRGTVDTGNTIYF.